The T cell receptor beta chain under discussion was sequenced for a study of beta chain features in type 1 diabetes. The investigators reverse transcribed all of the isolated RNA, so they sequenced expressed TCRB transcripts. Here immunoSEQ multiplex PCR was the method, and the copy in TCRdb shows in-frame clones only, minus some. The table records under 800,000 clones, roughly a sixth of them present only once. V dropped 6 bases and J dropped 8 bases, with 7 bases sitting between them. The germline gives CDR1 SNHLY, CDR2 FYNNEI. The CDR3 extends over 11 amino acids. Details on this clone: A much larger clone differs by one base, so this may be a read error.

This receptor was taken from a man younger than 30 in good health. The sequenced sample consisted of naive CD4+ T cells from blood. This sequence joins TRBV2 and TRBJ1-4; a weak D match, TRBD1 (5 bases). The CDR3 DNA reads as TGTGCCAGCAGGGAGGGGGAAAAACTGTTTTTT. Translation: CASREGEKLFF. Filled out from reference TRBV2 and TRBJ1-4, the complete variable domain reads EPEVTQTPSHQVTQMGQEVILRCVPISNHLYFYWYRQILGQKVEFLVSFYNNEISEKSEIFDDQFSVERPDGSNFTLKIRSTKLEDSAMYFCASREGEKLFFGSGTQLSVL.